These 24 T cell receptor beta chains were all obtained from the same sample, sequenced in a study of T-cell reconstitution after alpha-beta-depleted transplantation in children. Unique molecular identifiers were incorporated when the TCRbeta library was constructed. TCRdb re-called the PCR reads with MiXCR, one entry per CDR3 protein. This table holds hundreds of thousands of distinct CDR3 sequences, approximately 15% found once. The sequencing used PBMCs, mostly from graft donor cells, collected 360 days after TCRalphabeta/CD19-depleted stem cell transplant. The source of these receptors is a male patient between 10 and 17 years old who had a stem cell transplant for acute lymphoblastic leukemia, so the T cells may come from the graft donor.

The V and J genes are TRBV6-5 and TRBJ2-6; D remains unclear. V lost 0 bases to trimming and J lost 8 bases, with 8 bases between them. The CDR3 length is 14 residues. The germline V gene encodes CDR1 MNHEY and CDR2 SVGAGI. The CDR3 reads CASSYSSSPNVLTF. The CDR3 nucleotides are TGTGCCAGCAGTTACTCGAGTTCCCCCAACGTCCTGACTTTC.

This clonotype turned up a few times. The chain combines TRBV12-3 or TRBV12-4 with TRBJ2-2; D gene ambiguous. The germline V and J ends were trimmed by 8 bases and 7 bases, with 8 bases remaining between them. The CDR3 covers 11 residues. In DNA form, the CDR3 reads TGTGCCAGCTGTGGTGACGGGGAGCTGTTTTTT. It translates to CASCGDGELFF.

The chain recombines TRBV12-3 or TRBV12-4 with TRBJ2-7; maybe TRBD2 (6 bases). The CDR3 length is 13 residues. The V end lost 4 bases, the J end lost 7 bases, and 14 bases lay between the germline ends. CDR3: CASSSSSAGEQYF. CDR3 DNA sequence: TGTGCCAGCAGTTCATCTTCGGCGGGAGAGCAGTACTTC.

This clonotype was recorded a few times. The V call is TRBV18, the J call TRBJ2-1; a possible D gene is TRBD2 (5 bases). This CDR3 contains 15 residues. Germline CDR1 KGHSH, CDR2 LQKENI. V was clipped by 3 bases and J by 6 bases, with 15 bases between them. For the CDR3, the DNA is TGTGCCAGCTCACCCGGACTGACTCCTGGCAATGAGCAGTTCTTC. Its translation is CASSPGLTPGNEQFF.

This clonotype showed up just a few times. The genes are TRBV4-1 and TRBJ2-5; D is possibly TRBD2 (5 bases). V dropped 2 bases and J dropped 5 bases, with 9 bases sitting between them. From germline, CDR1 is MGHRA and CDR2 YSYEKL. CDR3 length: 13 residues. CDR3 loop: CASSQPRGETQYF. The DNA for the CDR3 is TGCGCCAGCAGCCAACCCCGAGGGGAGACCCAGTACTTC.

The V call is TRBV7-9, the J call TRBJ2-1; possible D gene TRBD1, 6 bases. The ends were cut back, 2 bases at V and 5 bases at J, with 19 bases in the middle. Germline V CDR1 and CDR2: SEHNR, FQNEAQ (reference sequence). The length of the CDR3 is 17 residues. This CDR3 reads CASSLTTYRQGHNEQFF. Here the CDR3 DNA reads TGTGCCAGCAGCTTAACCACCTACAGGCAGGGGCACAATGAGCAGTTCTTC. Variable domain in full (rest from reference TRBV7-9 and TRBJ2-1): DTGVSQNPRHKITKRGQNVTFRCDPISEHNRLYWYRQTLGQGPEFLTYFQNEAQLEKSRLLSDRFSAERPKGSFSTLEIQRTEQGDSAMYLCASSLTTYRQGHNEQFFGPGTRLTVL.

The V gene is TRBV5-1, the J gene TRBJ2-1; TRBD2 aligns across 7 bases. CDR1 SGHRS and CDR2 YFSETQ come from the germline V gene. There are 13 residues in the CDR3. V shed 4 bases, J shed 7 bases, and the junction held 5 bases outside the gene matches. The CDR3, as DNA: TGCGCCAGCAGCAAGGGACTAACAAATGAGCAGTTCTTC. This gives the protein CASSKGLTNEQFF.

The V and J genes are TRBV7-9 and TRBJ2-3; the D gene could be TRBD1 or TRBD2 (5 bases each). The V end lost 11 bases, the J end lost 4 bases, and 10 bases lay between the germline ends. The germline gives CDR1 SEHNR, CDR2 FQNEAQ (reference sequence). The CDR3 runs 11 residues. This chain's CDR3 is CAGGQADTQYF. The DNA for the CDR3 is TGTGCCGGGGGTCAGGCAGATACGCAGTATTTT.

The chain joins TRBV24-1 to TRBJ2-1, with D maybe TRBD1 (5 bases). The V end lost 3 bases, the J end lost 4 bases, and 6 bases lay between the germline ends. CDR3 size: 13 residues. CDR1 is KGHDR and CDR2 is SFDVKD in the germline V gene. The CDR3 nucleotides are TGTGCCACCAGTGATGGGGCTTACAATGAGCAGTTCTTC. It codes for CATSDGAYNEQFF.

The genes are TRBV20-1 and TRBJ2-7, with 7 bases aligning to TRBD1. Germline V gene data show CDR1 as DFQATT and CDR2 as SNEGSKA (reference sequence). The CDR3 consists of 13 residues. Germline trimming cut 3 bases from V and 3 bases from J; bases unmatched to any gene: 5. DNA for the CDR3: TGCAGTGCTAGTAATTGGGACAGCTACGAGCAGTACTTC. This gives the protein CSASNWDSYEQYF.

CDR3 residues: CSAGESGSGDTQYF. Written as DNA, the CDR3 is TGCAGTGCCGGCGAAAGCGGGAGCGGAGATACGCAGTATTTT. The V call is TRBV20-1, the J call TRBJ2-3; 8 bases match TRBD2. The CDR3 totals 14 residues. Trimming removed 6 bases from V and 5 bases from J; junction bases left unmatched: 10. Looked up from germline, CDR1 is DFQATT and CDR2 is SNEGSKA (reference sequence).

The chain employs TRBV27 and TRBJ2-1; weak D call: TRBD1 (5 bases). V gave up 3 bases and J gave up 6 bases, with 15 bases separating them. The CDR3 is 15 residues long. The V gene's germline CDR1 is MNHEY and CDR2 SMNVEV (reference sequence). In DNA, the CDR3 is TGTGCCAGCAGTTTGCTCCAAAGACAGTTCAATGAGCAGTTCTTC. It codes for CASSLLQRQFNEQFF.

This clonotype was seen just once. This CDR3 is CASSLVLALAGQETQYF. The CDR3 coding sequence is TGTGCCAGCAGCTTAGTTCTTGCGCTAGCGGGACAAGAGACCCAGTACTTC. The chain carries TRBV11-2 and TRBJ2-5; the match to TRBD2 covers 9 bases. The CDR3 spans 17 residues. The germline CDR1 and CDR2 sequences are SGHAT and FQNNGV. V lost 1 base to trimming and J lost 2 bases; unmatched junction nucleotides: 8.

As DNA, the CDR3 is TGTGCCAGCAGCCAAGGAATATCAAGGACTAGCGGGGTCTACAATGAGCAGTTCTTC. The encoded protein is CASSQGISRTSGVYNEQFF. The genes are TRBV14 and TRBJ2-1, with 12 bases identical to TRBD2. This CDR3 is built from 19 residues. V was clipped by 1 base and J by 3 bases; unmatched bases: 10. Germline V lookup: CDR1 SGHDN, CDR2 FVKESK.

V and J are TRBV6-5 and TRBJ2-1, with a possible D match to TRBD2 (6 bases). This CDR3 contains 13 residues. Germline CDR1 and CDR2: MNHEY and SVGAGI. The V end was cut by 3 bases, the J end by 10 bases, with 13 bases between. DNA of the CDR3: TGTGCCAGCAGTTATGGCTGGGCGGGGGAGCAGTTCTTC. It yields the protein CASSYGWAGEQFF.

A few counts support this clonotype. The genes are TRBV15 and TRBJ1-1; unclear D gene. V lost 0 bases to trimming and J lost 5 bases, with 13 bases between them. Germline loops: CDR1 LNHNV, CDR2 YYDKDF (reference sequence). The CDR3 spans 15 residues. In DNA, the CDR3 is TGTGCCACCAGCAGAGAGGCCTGGAGGGAAACTGAAGCTTTCTTT. It codes for CATSREAWRETEAFF.

The chain carries TRBV20-1 and TRBJ2-1, with 8 bases matching TRBD1. CDR1 and CDR2 from the germline V gene are DFQATT and SNEGSKA (reference sequence). V was clipped by 3 bases and J by 10 bases; unmatched bases: 8. This CDR3 is 13 amino acids long. The DNA of the CDR3 is TGCAGTGCTAGTCCCCAGGGGGCAAAGGAGCAGTTCTTC. Residues: CSASPQGAKEQFF.

The chain is built from TRBV24-1 and TRBJ2-3; 8 bases map to TRBD2. Germline V gives CDR1 KGHDR, CDR2 SFDVKD. The CDR3 extends over 16 amino acids. The trim removed 3 bases at V and 1 base at J, leaving 5 bases unmatched. CDR3 protein: CATSDPGLVGTDTQYF. As DNA, the CDR3 is TGTGCCACCAGTGATCCGGGACTAGTCGGCACAGATACGCAGTATTTT.

At least ten counts were recorded for this clonotype. The CDR3 DNA reads as TGCGCCAGCAGCCCCCAGCCCCGGGTGGCGGGAAACACCGGGGAGCTGTTTTTT. Translated, it gives CASSPQPRVAGNTGELFF. This rearrangement joins TRBV4-1 to TRBJ2-2; D might be TRBD2 (6 bases). CDR1 is MGHRA, CDR2 YSYEKL, per germline. The CDR3 has 18 amino acids. Trimming cost V 4 bases and J 2 bases, with 20 bases left between them.

This clonotype was counted a few times. The genes are TRBV9 and TRBJ2-2, with TRBD1 identical over 9 bases. V shed 4 bases and J 7 bases; nucleotides not matched to a gene: 14. Germline V gene sequence: CDR1 SGDLS, CDR2 YYNGEE. This CDR3 is 17 amino acids long. The CDR3 reads CASSPRWGTGQSGELFF. DNA of the CDR3: TGTGCCAGCAGCCCTCGGTGGGGGACAGGGCAAAGCGGGGAGCTGTTTTTT.

This clonotype occurred many times. The rearrangement joins TRBV5-1 to TRBJ2-1; D unresolved. This CDR3 is built from 13 residues. V shed 0 bases and J shed 8 bases, with 9 bases lying between them. In germline, CDR1 is SGHRS, CDR2 YFSETQ. The DNA of the CDR3 is TGCGCCAGCAGCTTGGCAACAAGCGATGAGCAGTTCTTC. It yields the protein CASSLATSDEQFF.

This clonotype has just a few counts. This chain links TRBV7-8 with TRBJ2-1; 8 bases match TRBD2. V lost 1 base and J lost 9; bases outside the gene matches: 11. The CDR3 extends over 16 amino acids. The germline V gene encodes CDR1 SGHVS and CDR2 FQNEAQ. Here the CDR3 DNA reads TGTGCCAGCAGCTTAGGAGGGGGGTACGGGAGGGGTGAGCAGTTCTTC. Its translation is CASSLGGGYGRGEQFF.

The table lists this clonotype with a few counts. The gene calls are TRBV20-1 and TRBJ1-1; 10 bases match TRBD1. Germline CDR1 reads DFQATT; CDR2 reads SNEGSKA (reference sequence). Trimming took 6 bases from V and 3 from J; bases not matched to a gene: 4. This CDR3 is 13 amino acids long. As DNA, the CDR3 is TGCAGTGCCCTTGGGACAGGGGACACTGAAGCTTTCTTT. This translates into CSALGTGDTEAFF.

Only a few counts were recorded for this clonotype. The J gene is TRBJ2-7, the V gene TRBV20-1; D might be TRBD2 (5 bases). V was cut by 6 bases and J by 1 base, with 16 bases left in between. Germline loops: CDR1 DFQATT, CDR2 SNEGSKA (reference sequence). The CDR3 sequence is 14 residues long. The CDR3 DNA follows: TGCAGTGCCCGCTGGGCTAGCAATTCCTACGAGCAGTACTTC. This gives the protein CSARWASNSYEQYF.